The 9 T cell receptor beta chains below all came from one sample that was sequenced in a study of regulatory T cells in long-lasting Graves disease. Investigators prepared the TCR beta libraries by applying iRepertoire HTBI primers and Arm-PCR of CDR3 regions. TCRdb re-called the multiplex PCR reads through MiXCR, storing one row per CDR3 protein. The sample has about 470,000 distinct CDR3 sequences; about 22% are singletons. Time point described: persistent/refractory GD, antithyroid drugs over 5 years with positive TRAb. PBMC RNA served as the TCR library source. The specimen was peripheral blood mononuclear cells (PBMCs), collected when the disease was refractory, from a patient treated with antithyroid drugs. The receptors shown here come from a female donor with Graves disease.

This clonotype was seen only a few times. The V gene is TRBV19, the J gene TRBJ1-1; a weak D match, TRBD1 (5 bases). Per the germline V gene, CDR1 is LNHDA and CDR2 is SQIVND (reference sequence). This CDR3 contains 15 residues. V gave up 5 bases and J gave up 3 bases, with 16 bases separating them. The CDR3 is CASSLPQGGHTEAFF. The CDR3 coding sequence is TGTGCCAGTAGTCTACCTCAGGGAGGGCACACTGAAGCTTTCTTT. The whole variable domain, filled in from reference TRBV19 and TRBJ1-1, reads DGGITQSPKYLFRKEGQNVTLSCEQNLNHDAMYWYRQDPGQGLRLIYYSQIVNDFQKGDIAEGYSVSREKKESFPLTVTSAQKNPTAFYLCASSLPQGGHTEAFFGQGTRLTVV.

The sample holds a few counts of this clonotype. The chain carries TRBV5-6 and TRBJ1-2; D possibly corresponds to TRBD1 (6 bases). Looked up from germline, CDR1 is SGHDT and CDR2 is YYEEEE. The V gene lost 3 bases and the J gene lost 8 bases, with 20 bases spanning the gap. The CDR3 runs 15 residues. This CDR3 is CASSYRDTKRGGYTF. In DNA, the CDR3 is TGTGCCAGCAGCTACCGGGACACAAAAAGAGGCGGCTACACCTTC.

V is TRBV11-2 and J is TRBJ2-7, with 12 bases matching TRBD1. The J segment lost 8 bases and the V segment lost 6 bases, leaving 11 bases of the junction unmatched. Germline V gives CDR1 SGHAT, CDR2 FQNNGV. The CDR3 has 15 residues. DNA of the CDR3: TGTGCCAGCAGTTCCTACCGGGACAGGGGGCATCAGCAGTACTTC. As protein: CASSSYRDRGHQQYF.

The V and J genes are TRBV30 and TRBJ2-5, with D tentatively TRBD1 or TRBD2 (5 bases each). Per the germline V gene, CDR1 is GTSNPN and CDR2 is SVGIG (reference sequence). CDR3 length: 15 residues. V lost 2 bases and J lost 1, with 14 bases in between. DNA of the CDR3: TGTGCCTGGAGTCCCGGGTGGGGGTCCCAAGAGACCCAGTACTTC. Translation gives CAWSPGWGSQETQYF.

This clonotype was seen ten or more times. V gene TRBV28 combines with J gene TRBJ2-5, with 7 positions matching TRBD1. The CDR3 has 15 amino acids. Germline V CDR1 and CDR2: MDHEN, SYDVKM. Unmatched junction bases numbered 8, after V lost 2 bases and J lost 5 bases. In DNA form, the CDR3 reads TGTGCCAGCAGTTTAGGGACCGGGACAGTGGAGACCCAGTACTTC. Amino acids: CASSLGTGTVETQYF.

The sample holds many counts of this clonotype. This chain joins TRBV6-1 and TRBJ2-5; D could derive from TRBD1 or TRBD2 (5 bases each). V was pared by 5 bases and J by 0 bases, with 7 bases between. There are 13 residues in the CDR3. Germline V gene data show CDR1 as MNHNS and CDR2 as SASEGT. CDR3 residues: CASSRDDQETQYF. CDR3 in DNA: TGTGCCAGCAGTCGGGACGACCAAGAGACCCAGTACTTC.

This clonotype was picked up many times. The chain couples TRBV7-2 to TRBJ2-5; 11 bases agree with TRBD2. CDR3 length: 16 amino acids. The junction had 5 bases not matched to a gene; V was cut back by 0 bases and J by 5 bases. Germline CDR1 and CDR2: SGHTA and FQGNSA. The CDR3 loop reads CASSLAVAGGPETQYF. The CDR3 bases are TGTGCCAGCAGCTTAGCGGTAGCGGGAGGGCCGGAGACCCAGTACTTC.

This clonotype occurred many times. The chain links TRBV28 to TRBJ1-2, with unresolved D. The CDR3 length is 14 residues. The germline V gene encodes CDR1 MDHEN and CDR2 SYDVKM. V was pared by 5 bases and J by 4 bases, with 14 bases between. The chain's CDR3 is CASSPPYVGYGYTF. CDR3 DNA: TGTGCCAGCAGTCCCCCCTACGTGGGCTATGGCTACACCTTC.

The chain recombines TRBV27 with TRBJ2-2; D is ambiguous. Germline CDR1 MNHEY, CDR2 SMNVEV (reference sequence). V was shortened by 7 bases and J by 4 bases, with 13 bases between the two germline ends. The CDR3 spans 14 residues. The CDR3 spells CASTSVRVTGELFF. The CDR3 DNA is TGTGCCAGCACGTCGGTCAGAGTCACCGGGGAGCTGTTTTTT.